Listed here is a single T cell receptor (beta chain). Patients were left out if they had other autoimmune diseases, uncontrolled infections, pregnancy or lactation. Diagnosis was based on clinical symptoms, serum thyroxine, TRAb, thyroid ultrasound and orbital computed tomography. This sample is part of a study of Graves' ophthalmopathy and Graves' hyperthyroidism. Study overall: Pretreatment peripheral blood was obtained at initial diagnosis.

There are 12 residues in the CDR3. V lost 6 bases to trimming and J lost 7 bases; unmatched junction nucleotides: 1. The authors amplified TCR beta CDR3 regions, and they did so from RNA transcripts for repertoire sequencing. The workflow started with a first-round RT-PCR run with HTBI primers and then moved on to a second-round multiplex PCR. MiXCR was run by TCRdb on the multiplex PCR reads, yielding one entry per CDR3 protein. The table shows a few hundred thousand distinct CDR3 sequences, with 15% to 19% occurring only once. V usage is TRBV12-3 or TRBV12-4 and J usage is TRBJ2-5; 11 bases are a match to TRBD2. Sequencing used peripheral blood. This TCR came from a woman aged 18-29 years with stable Graves' hyperthyroidism. The CDR3 DNA reads as TGTGCCAGCAGGCTAGCGGGGGGGACCCAGTACTTC. Encoded protein: CASRLAGGTQYF.